This paragraph reports one T cell receptor (beta chain). Its cognate antigen is unknown. Amplification targeted TCR beta CDR3 regions from RNA transcripts. TCR CDR3 regions were first amplified by RT-PCR with HTBI primers. From the multiplex PCR reads, TCRdb called clonotypes with MiXCR, one entry per CDR3 protein. There are approximately 430,000 distinct CDR3 sequences in the sample; 15% to 19% occur only once, and 13% to 15% lies in the top ten. The data belong to a study of T cells in Graves' hyperthyroidism and ophthalmopathy. Study details: Peripheral blood draws took place at initial diagnosis, ahead of any treatment.

Diagnoses were established using clinical symptoms, serum thyroxine and TRAb, thyroid ultrasound and orbital computed tomography. Isolation of PBMCs was performed on around 9.7 ml fresh peripheral blood. Whole-study results and caveats: A model of 13 V-J features distinguished ophthalmopathy from stable hyperthyroidism.

Germline CDR1 is ENHRY and CDR2 is SYGVKD. V trimming: 0 bases; J trimming: 5 bases; junction bases outside the gene matches: 11. The CDR3 spans 17 residues. The TCR sequence derives from a woman under 30 with Graves' hyperthyroidism. The chain couples TRBV10-3 to TRBJ2-5, with 8 positions matching TRBD1. Sequencing used blood. CDR3 loop: CAISESWQGAIRETQYF. The CDR3 nucleotides read TGTGCCATCAGTGAGTCCTGGCAGGGGGCGATTAGGGAGACCCAGTACTTC.